A single TCR beta chain is shown here with its context. The junction differs from germline at one of its ends, possibly a read error. The CDR3 has 15 amino acids. Per germline, CDR1 SGHDT and CDR2 YYEEEE. The sample comes from a study of T cells in Graves' hyperthyroidism and ophthalmopathy. Regions amplified from RNA transcripts were the TCR beta CDR3 regions. During a first-round RT-PCR of the TCR CDR3, the HTBI primer set was used. TCRdb reprocessed the multiplex PCR reads with MiXCR, giving one entry per CDR3 protein. The table has around 350,000 distinct CDR3 sequences, about 20% seen once. Graves' hyperthyroidism showing no ophthalmopathy progression within 18 months was considered stable. From under 12 ml of fresh peripheral blood, PBMCs were isolated.

The receptor was derived from a woman younger than 35 with Graves' hyperthyroidism. The sample comprised blood. The chain couples TRBV5-6 to TRBJ2-5; D is possibly TRBD1 (6 bases). The CDR3 DNA reads TGTGCCAGCAGCTTGGTGCGTGCAGGGGTCGAGACCAAGTACTTC. It specifies CASSLVRAGVETKYF.